Sequencing of this T cell receptor beta chain was carried out in a study of beta chain features in type 1 diabetes. Study details: Comparable age, gender and cell yields were observed in patients relative to healthy donors.

Expressed TCRB transcripts were sequenced because the entire RNA isolate underwent reverse transcription. Naive, central memory and regulatory T cell samples averaged about 4 million immunoSEQ reads each. The data were produced by immunoSEQ multiplex PCR, yet TCRdb's version contains in-frame clones alone and is incomplete. The data contain some 410,000 clones, roughly 11% of them seen just once; the ten biggest clones take up around 0.05%. V lost 4 bases and J lost 5, with 12 bases in between. The germline V gene has CDR1 SGDLS and CDR2 YYNGEE. The CDR3 is made up of 13 amino acids. Sequences were obtained from naive CD4+ T cells from blood. The V gene is TRBV9, the J gene TRBJ2-5, with D possibly matching TRBD1 (6 bases). The source is a woman between 18 and 29 years old in good health. For the CDR3, the DNA is TGTGCCAGCAGCCGAACAGGGCGGGAGACCCAGTACTTC. The encoded protein is CASSRTGRETQYF.